The sequence of this T cell receptor (beta chain) was determined in a study of vaccination effects on CD4 cells after COVID-19. This clone was observed a few times. The antigen remains undetermined. Culture lasted about ten days before CD4+ T cell isolation. Either the BNT162b2 or mRNA-1273 vaccine was given to participants in two doses. Repertoires were generated with immunoSEQ multiplex PCR, while TCRdb's copy carries only in-frame clones and drops some. The data hold about 66,000 clones, with more than 60% observed a single time. The germline V gene encodes CDR1 SGHRS and CDR2 YFSETQ. The J segment lost 5 bases and the V segment lost 4 bases, leaving 9 bases of the junction unmatched. The CDR3 totals 15 residues.

This sample comprised CD4+ T cells from PBMCs cultured without peptide, obtained after COVID-19 vaccination. The clonotype was recovered from a human donor who received a COVID-19 vaccine. The genes are TRBV5-1 and TRBJ1-1; 9 bases fit TRBD1. The CDR3 loop is CASSPQGTGMTEAFF. As DNA, the CDR3 is TGCGCCAGCAGCCCTCAAGGGACAGGGATGACTGAAGCTTTCTTT.